This TCR beta chain was captured in a study of T cell repertoires in cytomegalovirus infection. Turning to the study itself: Signatures in public TCR beta sequences pointed to both CMV infection and matching HLA type.

The CDR3 spans 15 residues. From germline, CDR1 is SGHVS and CDR2 FNYEAQ. The ends were cut back, 3 bases at V and 2 bases at J, with 11 bases in the middle. TCRdb fed the reads into MiXCR, producing one record per CDR3 protein. The table has some 600,000 distinct CDR3 sequences, about 24% seen once. Study-level findings and limits: Clonotypes of TCR beta that were HLA-C-restricted and CMV-specific dominated the ex vivo response. Summed frequency of public TCR beta families distinguished CMV carriers with the relevant HLA.

This clonotype was seen a handful of times. Its antigen is not known. This receptor was obtained from a human donor in good health (CMV status not recorded). Some clones in this sample may be carry-over from other donors' samples. The sample was CD8+ T cells from PBMCs. The rearrangement joins TRBV7-6 to TRBJ2-1; possibly TRBD2 for D (6 bases). CDR3 residues: CASSFSLATYNEQFF. CDR3 in DNA: TGTGCCAGCAGCTTCAGTCTAGCGACCTACAATGAGCAGTTCTTC.